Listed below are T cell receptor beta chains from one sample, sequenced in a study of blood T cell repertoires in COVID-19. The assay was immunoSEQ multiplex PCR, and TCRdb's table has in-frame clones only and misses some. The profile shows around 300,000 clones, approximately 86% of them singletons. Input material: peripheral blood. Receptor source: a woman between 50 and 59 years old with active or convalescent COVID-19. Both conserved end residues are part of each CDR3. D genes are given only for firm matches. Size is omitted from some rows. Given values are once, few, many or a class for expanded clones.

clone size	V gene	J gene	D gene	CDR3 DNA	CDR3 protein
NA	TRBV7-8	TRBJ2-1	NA	TGTGCCAGCAGCCGCGGTGGAGATTGGACCTACAATGAGCAGTTCTTC	CASSRGGDWTYNEQFF
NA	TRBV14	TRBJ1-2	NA	TGTGCCAGCAGCCAAGATGTGGCGGTTGACTATGGCTACACCTTC	CASSQDVAVDYGYTF
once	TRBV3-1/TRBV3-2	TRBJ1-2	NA	TGTGCCAGCAGCCAGAGACTTAACTATGGCTACACCTTC	CASSQRLNYGYTF
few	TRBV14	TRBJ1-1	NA	TGTGCCAGCAGCCAAGATTTGAGGGGGGGAGCTTTCTTT	CASSQDLRGGAFF
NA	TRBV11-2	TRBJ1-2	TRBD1	TGTGCCAGCAGCACCCCGACAGGGGGCGTCTATGGCTACACCTTC	CASSTPTGGVYGYTF
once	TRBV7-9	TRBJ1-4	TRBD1	TGTGCCAGCCTCGACAGGGGGTCCGAAAAACTGTTTTTT	CASLDRGSEKLFF
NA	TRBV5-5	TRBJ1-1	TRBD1	TGTGCCAGCAGCTTGGGACAGGGTCGGCCTGAAGCTTTCTTT	CASSLGQGRPEAFF
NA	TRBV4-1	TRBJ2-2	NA	TGCGCCAGCAGCCAAGATCGTTGGGCTGGGACCGGGGAGCTGTTTTTT	CASSQDRWAGTGELFF
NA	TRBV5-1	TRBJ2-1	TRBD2	TGCGCCAGCAGCTTGGGTTCTGGGACTAGATGGGACAATGAGCAGTTCTTC	CASSLGSGTRWDNEQFF
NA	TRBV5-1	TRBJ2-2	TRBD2	TGCGCCAGCAGCCTCTCTAGCGGGAGGATTTCCGGGGAGCTGTTTTTT	CASSLSSGRISGELFF
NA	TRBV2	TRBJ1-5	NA	TGTGCCAGCAAGGTGGGTGTCGCAGGTCAGCCCCAGCATTTT	CASKVGVAGQPQHF
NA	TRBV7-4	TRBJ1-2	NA	TGTGCCAGCAGCGGACAGTCCTATGGCTACACCTTC	CASSGQSYGYTF
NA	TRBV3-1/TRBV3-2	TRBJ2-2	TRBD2	TGTGCCAGCAGCCAAGACGTCCTAGCGGGAAACACCGGGGAGCTGTTTTTT	CASSQDVLAGNTGELFF
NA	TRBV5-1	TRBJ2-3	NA	TGCGCCAGCAGCTTGGAGGCGGGATCCTTAAATACGCAGTATTTT	CASSLEAGSLNTQYF
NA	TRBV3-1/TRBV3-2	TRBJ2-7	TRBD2	TGTGCCAGCAGCCAATGGGGACTAGCGGGAAAGTACGAGCAGTACTTC	CASSQWGLAGKYEQYF
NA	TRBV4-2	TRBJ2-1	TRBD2	TGTGCCAGCAGCCGTCACTCCGGGACTAGCGGGAGGGCGGGTGAGCAGTTCTTC	CASSRHSGTSGRAGEQFF
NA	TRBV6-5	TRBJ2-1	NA	TGTGCCAGCAGGCGAGCGGGATGGGGGCGGAATGAGCAGTTCTTC	CASRRAGWGRNEQFF
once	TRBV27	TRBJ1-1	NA	TGTGCCAGCAGTTATACAGGGCTCACTGAAGCTTTCTTT	CASSYTGLTEAFF
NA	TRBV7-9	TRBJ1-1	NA	TGTGCCAGCAGCTTAGGGGGGGAGTTTAGTCAAGCTTTCTTT	CASSLGGEFSQAFF
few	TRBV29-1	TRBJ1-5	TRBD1	TGCAGCGTTGGAGACAGGGGCGGCAATCAGCCCCAGCATTTT	CSVGDRGGNQPQHF
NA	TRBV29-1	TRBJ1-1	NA	TGCAGCGTTGAGCTGGGGGGGGCGAACACTGAAGCTTTCTTT	CSVELGGANTEAFF
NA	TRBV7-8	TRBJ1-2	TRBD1	TGTGCCAGCAGCTCGTACTGGAGACAGGGGGGCTCCACCTTC	CASSSYWRQGGSTF
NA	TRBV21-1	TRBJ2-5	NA	TGTGCCAGCAGGACAGGGGGAGAGACCCAGTACTTC	CASRTGGETQYF
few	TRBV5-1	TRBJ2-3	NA	TGCGCCAGCATAGAAGGGGACATCTCCACAGATACGCAGTATTTT	CASIEGDISTDTQYF
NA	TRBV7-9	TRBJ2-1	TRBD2	TGTGCCAGCAGCTCAACACGACTAGCGGGAAGGCGTGAGCAGTTCTTC	CASSSTRLAGRREQFF
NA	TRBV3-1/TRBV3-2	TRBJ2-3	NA	TGTGCCAGCAGCCAAGATCGGACAGATACGCAGTATTTT	CASSQDRTDTQYF